This record covers a single T cell receptor beta chain. Its target is not known. This record belongs to a study of blood T cells in healthy people across ages. General study findings and limits: Across samples, TCR beta diversity tracked strongly with naive T cell percentage. Roughly linear declines in TCR beta diversity per million T cells occurred with age.

The germline V gene has CDR1 SNHLY and CDR2 FYNNEI. V gave up 0 bases and J gave up 9 bases, with 9 bases separating them. The CDR3 totals 13 residues. For the second PCR, which ran for about 7 to 12 cycles, a sample-barcoded 5' primer and a J-beta primer mix were used. CDR3-containing paired-end reads numbered at least 3 million in each sample. MiXCR, run by TCRdb on the 5' RACE reads, gives a single entry per CDR3 protein. The sample records about 1.8 million distinct CDR3 sequences, around 50% being singletons. Sequenced input: blood. The chain uses TRBV2 and TRBJ2-4, with D unresolved. This sequence was found in a woman between 40 and 55 years old in good health. CDR3 bases: TGTGCCAGCAGTGAAGCCCCTGTAGCCATTCAGTACTTC. Residues: CASSEAPVAIQYF.